This entry features one TCR beta chain sequence. This receptor's antigen is unknown. No per-base quality is available; no much larger clone lies one base away. Interpreted using the paper, the time point label stands for: baseline before first vaccination. The sample's treatment or condition, from its label and the paper: meningococcal conjugate vaccine given as trial control. Vaccinee samples came from UK trials COV001 and COV002, including a single-blind randomized controlled phase 2/3 trial of AZD1222 (ChAdOx1 nCoV-19) in healthy adults. Trial participant PBMC samples were collected at day 0 and day 28 after the second dose for TCRbeta chain sequencing. The CDR3 regions of human TCRbeta chains were analyzed by immunosequencing. The paper's data handling went like this. Repertoire TCRs were checked for matches against a reference library of SARS-CoV-2-specific TCRs that had been generated using the MIRA antigen-specificity platform. Breadth was defined as the fraction of unique TCRs that were SARS-CoV-2-associated. Depth was defined as the fraction of total T cells that were SARS-CoV-2-associated. Using the MIRA data, every spike-specific TCR was mapped to the spike region that the TCR reacted to and assigned to either a CD4 or a CD8 class. Log10-transformed breadth and depth values were compared by one-way ANOVA with Sidak's multiple comparisons tests. The table was pulled from immuneACCESS by TCRdb, which kept in-frame rearrangements only. Such tables lose some clones; where checked, under half of the loss comes from unresolved V genes, and the rest has no known cause. V and J calls and clone size are those listed in that table; D and trimming were worked out from the DNA. For this sample there are 200,000 to 250,000 clones; 93% appear just once. The top ten constitute 0.95% to 1.1% of the sample.

This sample is part of a study of T cell responses to AZD1222 COVID-19 vaccine (dated by TCRdb to the early 2020s). Turning to the overall study: TCR sequencing was performed for about 250 trial participants, of whom 200 to 220 were given two doses of AZD1222 and approximately 25 were given two doses of MenACWY control vaccine. Trial participants were enrolled by age into 18-55, 56-69 and 70-plus year subgroups, with approximately 160, 26 and 62 TCR-sequenced participants respectively.

Via the germline V gene, CDR1 is SGHNT and CDR2 YENEEA. Reading from cysteine to phenylalanine, the CDR3 counts 15 amino acids. Just CDR3 DNA is preserved here, 45 bases in frame from base 1. Trimming takes 4 bases off V and 7 bases off J; junction bases not matched to a gene: 2. The research as a whole found: Participants were mostly white British and included more females than males, and it was suggested by the authors that clonal diversity may have been underestimated. Only a handful of AZD1222 recipients were SARS-CoV-2 seropositive at baseline, limiting conclusions about previously exposed vaccinees. The vaccine-associated CD4 TCRs covered the entire spike protein, and the dominant responses fell in regions 160-218 and 743-854. No day 14 peak-response samples were available, so repertoires were characterized only after the peak T cell response. A significant rise in spike-specific TCR breadth and depth was observed after two AZD1222 doses relative to day 0 and relative to MenACWY recipients. In the small 56-69-year group, the increase in depth fell short of significance, most likely because of low power. Reportedly, close to half of the unique spike-specific TCRs recognized epitopes lying outside the regions that are mutated in the B.1.351 and B.1.1.7 variants.

The V and J segments used are TRBV11-3 and TRBJ2-1, with 15 central nucleotides matching TRBD2. Sequencing used peripheral blood, obtained on day 0 of MenACWY control vaccination. The sequence derives from an adult in good health. The CDR3 region has the sequence CASSSGLAGGNEQFF. In nucleotides, the sequence is TGTGCCAGCAGCTCGGGACTAGCGGGGGGAAATGAGCAGTTCTTC. Full variable domain (CDR3 extended with the reference TRBV11-3 and TRBJ2-1 proteins): EAGVVQSPRYKIIEKKQPVAFWCNPISGHNTLYWYLQNLGQGPELLIRYENEEAVDDSQLPKDRFSAERLKGVDSTLKIQPAELGDSAVYLCASSSGLAGGNEQFFGPGTRLTVL.